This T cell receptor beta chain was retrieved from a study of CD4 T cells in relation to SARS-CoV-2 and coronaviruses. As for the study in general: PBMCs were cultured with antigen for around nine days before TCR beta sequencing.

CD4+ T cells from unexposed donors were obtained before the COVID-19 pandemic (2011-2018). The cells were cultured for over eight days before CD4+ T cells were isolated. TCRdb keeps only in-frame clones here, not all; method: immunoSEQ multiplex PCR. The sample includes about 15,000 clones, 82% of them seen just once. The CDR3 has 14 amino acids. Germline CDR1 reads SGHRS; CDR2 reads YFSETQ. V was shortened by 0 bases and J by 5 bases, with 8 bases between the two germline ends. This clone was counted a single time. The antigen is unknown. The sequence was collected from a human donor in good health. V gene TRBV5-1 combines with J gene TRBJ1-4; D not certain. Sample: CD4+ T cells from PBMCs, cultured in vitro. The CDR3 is CASSLGVRNEKLFF. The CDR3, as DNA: TGCGCCAGCAGCTTGGGGGTAAGGAATGAAAAACTGTTTTTT. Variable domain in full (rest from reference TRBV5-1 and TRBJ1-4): KAGVTQTPRYLIKTRGQQVTLSCSPISGHRSVSWYQQTPGQGLQFLFEYFSETQRNKGNFPGRFSGRQFSNSRSEMNVSTLELGDSALYLCASSLGVRNEKLFFGSGTQLSVL.